Below are 21 T cell receptor beta chains sequenced from a single sample in a study of OX40 agonist ivuxolimab in advanced cancers. The protocol was immunoSEQ multiplex PCR, while the TCRdb copy is restricted to in-frame clones and leaves out a portion. The repertoire consists of 55,000 to 75,000 clones, with about nine tenths occurring once and the leading ten covering roughly 1.2%. Sequencing used CD4+ or CD8+ T cells sorted from blood, obtained in a trial of the OX40 agonist ivuxolimab. These receptors were collected from an adult with an advanced solid tumor such as melanoma, head and neck, liver or kidney cancer.

V is TRBV5-6 and J is TRBJ2-2, with unresolved D. CDR1 and CDR2 from the germline V gene are SGHDT and YYEEEE. V lost 1 base and J lost 4, with 5 bases in between. The CDR3 totals 13 residues. CDR3: CASSLWSTGELFF. The CDR3 DNA follows: TGTGCCAGCAGCTTGTGGTCCACCGGGGAGCTGTTTTTT.

The CDR3 sequence is CASSMAGYENTIYF. The CDR3 region has the DNA TGTGCCAGTAGTATGGCAGGGTATGAAAACACCATATATTTT. The V and J genes are TRBV19 and TRBJ1-3; tentative D call: TRBD1 (5 bases). Trimming took 3 bases from V and 6 from J, leaving 12 bases between them. The CDR3 is 14 residues long. Germline assignment: CDR1 LNHDA and CDR2 SQIVND (reference sequence).

This chain links TRBV5-1 with TRBJ2-1; the D gene could be TRBD1 or TRBD2 (5 bases each). CDR3 size: 13 residues. CDR1 is SGHRS, CDR2 YFSETQ, per germline. Trimming pared 4 bases from V and 7 bases from J, leaving 12 bases between. CDR3 sequence reads: CASSPAWGNEQFF. The DNA for the CDR3 is TGCGCCAGCAGCCCTGCCTGGGGGAATGAGCAGTTCTTC.

The chain is built from TRBV19 and TRBJ2-7, with TRBD1 identical over 9 bases. The CDR3 is made up of 14 amino acids. Germline-derived CDR1 and CDR2 are LNHDA and SQIVND (reference sequence). The V and J ends lost 5 bases and 3 bases, in that order; junction bases with no gene match: 5. The DNA of the CDR3 is TGTGCCAGTAGTTATACAGGGGGCGGCTACGAGCAGTACTTC. This codes for CASSYTGGGYEQYF.

Points on this clone: Within the sample, other DNA sequences also encode this same CDR3. The chain joins TRBV28 to TRBJ2-1, with a tentative D call TRBD1 (5 bases). This CDR3 is 13 amino acids long. Germline V gene lookup returns CDR1 MDHEN and CDR2 SYDVKM. V dropped 2 bases and J dropped 3 bases, with 5 bases sitting between them. As DNA, the CDR3 is TGTGCCAGCAGTTTAGACAGCTACAATGAGCAGTTCTTC. Its translation: CASSLDSYNEQFF. Using reference TRBV28 and TRBJ2-1 for the parts outside the CDR3, the full variable domain is DVKVTQSSRYLVKRTGEKVFLECVQDMDHENMFWYRQDPGLGLRLIYFSYDVKMKEKGDIPEGYSVSREKKERFSLILESASTNQTSMYLCASSLDSYNEQFFGPGTRLTVL.

At least ten counts were recorded for this clone. This rearrangement joins TRBV6-5 to TRBJ1-3; no firm D call. Germline V gene data show CDR1 as MNHEY and CDR2 as SVGAGI. CDR3 length: 14 residues. The ends were cut back, 6 bases at V and 0 bases at J, with 9 bases in the middle. DNA of the CDR3: TGTGCCAGCAGGGAAGGGTCCTCTGGAAACACCATATATTTT. Protein: CASREGSSGNTIYF.

The V gene is TRBV21-1, the J gene TRBJ2-4; the table assigns TRBD1, which was not confirmed against the DNA. TRBV21-1 is a known pseudogene. The CDR3 spans 19 residues. CDR3 sequence reads: CASSKGWTGGSLAKNIQYF. The CDR3 DNA reads as TGTGCCAGCAGCAAAGGGTGGACAGGGGGTTCTCTAGCCAAAAACATTCAGTACTTC.

A few counts support this clone. This chain uses TRBV19 with TRBJ1-2, with 7 bases lining up with TRBD1. The V segment lost 7 bases and the J segment 4 bases; nucleotides outside the gene matches: 12. This CDR3 is built from 15 residues. Germline V gene data show CDR1 as LNHDA and CDR2 as SQIVND (reference sequence). The CDR3 sequence is CASTRQGGHSYGYTF. The CDR3 DNA is TGTGCCAGTACCAGACAGGGAGGGCATAGCTATGGCTACACCTTC.

CDR3 sequence reads: CASSYGRDSAYEQYF. The CDR3, as DNA: TGTGCCAGCAGTTACGGGCGGGACAGCGCCTACGAGCAGTACTTC. This chain uses TRBV6-5 with TRBJ2-7; D may be TRBD1 (7 bases). The V end was cut by 2 bases, the J end by 2 bases, with 13 bases between. The CDR3 totals 15 residues. CDR1 is MNHEY, CDR2 SVGAGI, per germline.

V gene TRBV5-5 combines with J gene TRBJ1-2, with D tentatively TRBD1 (6 bases). CDR3 length: 14 residues. V dropped 4 bases and J dropped 2 bases, with 12 bases sitting between them. Germline CDR1 SGHKS, CDR2 YYEKEE (reference sequence). The CDR3 reads CASSPGGGNYGYTF. The CDR3 coding sequence is TGTGCCAGCAGCCCGGGAGGGGGGAACTATGGCTACACCTTC.

This chain joins TRBV5-1 and TRBJ2-1, with 11 bases matching TRBD2. With 0 bases clipped from V and 5 bases from J, the junction kept 1 base outside the gene matches. CDR3 length: 15 amino acids. The germline CDR1 and CDR2 sequences are SGHRS and YFSETQ. CDR3 sequence reads: CASSLELAGDNEQFF. As DNA, the CDR3 is TGCGCCAGCAGCTTGGAACTAGCGGGGGACAATGAGCAGTTCTTC.

The chain has TRBV6-5 and TRBJ1-3; D not resolved. Deletions cut 4 bases from V and 4 bases from J, with 11 bases between. Germline V gene sequence: CDR1 MNHEY, CDR2 SVGAGI. The CDR3 loop spans 14 amino acids. CDR3 sequence: CASSLSPHGNTIYF. The CDR3 DNA reads as TGTGCCAGCAGTTTGTCCCCGCACGGAAACACCATATATTTT.

The V call is TRBV18, the J call TRBJ2-2; 10 bases are a match to TRBD2. There are 15 residues in the CDR3. The germline CDR1 and CDR2 sequences are KGHSH and LQKENI. V dropped 8 bases and J dropped 1; count of bases not matched to a gene: 4. The chain's CDR3 is CASTASGRNTGELFF. The CDR3 nucleotides read TGTGCCAGCACCGCTAGCGGGAGGAACACCGGGGAGCTGTTTTTT. The variable domain in full, completed from reference TRBV18 and TRBJ2-2, reads NAGVMQNPRHLVRRRGQEARLRCSPMKGHSHVYWYRQLPEEGLKFMVYLQKENIIDESGMPKERFSAEFPKEGPSILRIQQVVRGDSAAYFCASTASGRNTGELFFGEGSRLTVL.

J is TRBJ2-5 and V is TRBV7-2; D may match TRBD1 or TRBD2 (5 bases each). Germline CDR1 SGHTA, CDR2 FQGNSA. V was trimmed by 5 bases and J by 4 bases, leaving 17 bases between them. This CDR3 is built from 15 residues. CDR3 in amino acids: CASSILGVGGETQYF. In DNA, the CDR3 is TGTGCCAGCAGCATACTAGGGGTTGGCGGAGAGACCCAGTACTTC.

The genes are TRBV9 and TRBJ2-1, with 11 nucleotides matching TRBD2. This CDR3 contains 18 residues. Unmatched junction bases numbered 12, after V lost 4 bases and J lost 3 bases. Germline CDR1 is SGDLS and CDR2 is YYNGEE. The CDR3 DNA follows: TGTGCCAGCAGCCCCCAACAACCGACTAGCGGGGTCTACAATGAGCAGTTCTTC. The encoded protein is CASSPQQPTSGVYNEQFF.

The chain couples TRBV5-4 to TRBJ2-7; TRBD2 matches 14 bases. The germline V gene has CDR1 SGHNT and CDR2 YYREEE (reference sequence). This CDR3 is 16 amino acids long. V lost 0 bases, J lost 7 bases, and 6 bases stayed unmatched. CDR3 sequence: CASSLGGLAGVQEQYF. The CDR3 region has the DNA TGTGCCAGCAGCTTGGGGGGACTAGCGGGAGTTCAAGAGCAGTACTTC.

The rearrangement links TRBV6-1 to TRBJ1-2; a possible D gene is TRBD1 (5 bases). Trimming took off 0 bases at V and 8 bases at J, with 13 bases between the two ends. Germline V lookup: CDR1 MNHNS, CDR2 SASEGT. CDR3 length: 14 amino acids. Here the CDR3 DNA reads TGTGCCAGCAGTGAAGCATATAGGGGCGGAGGCTACACCTTC. Encoded protein: CASSEAYRGGGYTF.

The chain links TRBV7-3 to TRBJ2-1; TRBD2 might be the D (6 bases). The CDR3 sequence is 16 residues long. Trimming removed 5 bases from V and 4 bases from J, with 18 bases in between. The germline gives CDR1 SGHTA, CDR2 FQGTGA. The DNA of the CDR3 is TGTGCCAGCAGCCCAGCCCGGGGGTCGACGTACAATGAGCAGTTCTTC. Translation gives CASSPARGSTYNEQFF.

This sequence joins TRBV11-3 and TRBJ2-5; D remains ambiguous. There are 14 residues in the CDR3. Trimming removed 0 bases at V and 2 bases at J, with 7 bases between. Germline CDR1 reads SGHNT; CDR2 reads YENEEA. DNA for the CDR3: TGTGCCAGCAGCTTAGATCGGTTACAAGAGACCCAGTACTTC. Translated, it gives CASSLDRLQETQYF. Based on the CDR3 plus reference TRBV11-3 and TRBJ2-5, the full variable domain is EAGVVQSPRYKIIEKKQPVAFWCNPISGHNTLYWYLQNLGQGPELLIRYENEEAVDDSQLPKDRFSAERLKGVDSTLKIQPAELGDSAVYLCASSLDRLQETQYFGPGTRLLVL.

V usage is TRBV27 and J usage is TRBJ2-1; the match to TRBD2 covers 7 bases. CDR3 length: 15 amino acids. The junction had 8 bases not matched to a gene; V was cut back by 3 bases and J by 6 bases. The germline gives CDR1 MNHEY, CDR2 SMNVEV (reference sequence). CDR3 nucleotide sequence: TGTGCCAGCAGTTTTTCTCCTAGCGGTAGCAATGAGCAGTTCTTC. It codes for CASSFSPSGSNEQFF.

This rearrangement joins TRBV7-2 to TRBJ2-4; no reliable D call. Germline V gene lookup returns CDR1 SGHTA and CDR2 FQGNSA. V lost 3 bases and J 5 bases, leaving 11 bases between the germline ends. The CDR3 is 14 amino acids. In DNA form, the CDR3 reads TGTGCCAGCAGCTTGGTGGCTTCCGAAAACATTCAGTACTTC. This gives the protein CASSLVASENIQYF.